This TCR beta chain was identified in a study of blood T cell repertoires in COVID-19 (dated by TCRdb to about 2020). For context, the study as a whole: Collaborator samples came from the United States, Italy and Spain and covered acute and convalescent phases of COVID-19. The prospective study material was composed of cDNA or gDNA derived from T cells, B-cell-depleted T cells, or PBMCs. The dataset comprised deeply sampled blood TCRbeta repertoires from subjects exposed to, actively infected with, or recovered from COVID-19. A freely available public database, intended as a resource for researchers studying the immune response to SARS-CoV-2, is where the repertoires were released. Samples came from the ongoing ImmuneRACE study (first 160 participants) plus 1,254 subjects from 6 global collaborators. The sample metadata nearly always contained a de-identified subject ID, COVID-19 status, age in years and sex. Where available, HLA class I and class II types were taken from metadata supplied by the sample provider and were not determined by assay-based typing. Broad study findings and their caveats: The amount of clinical and demographic metadata varied by source and participant and was provided uncurated.

TCRbeta CDR3 regions were amplified from genomic DNA by means of the immunoSEQ Assay, a bias-controlled multiplex PCR. As for the authors' bioinformatics: The number of nucleated cells in each sample was estimated by amplification of reference gene primers within the assay. To quantify the absolute abundance of each unique TCRbeta CDR3 rearrangement, sequence reads were collapsed and filtered. Productive Simpson clonality was computed per sample as the square root of Simpson's diversity index over productive rearrangements. TCRdb's version of the immuneACCESS table is confined to in-frame rearrangements and falls short of the full clone set. An unresolved V gene accounts for under half of the shortfall where checked; the remainder is of unknown origin. Clone size and the V and J calls come from that table; the DNA yielded D and trimming. This sample comprises roughly 380,000 clones, 88% of them detected only once. Approximately 0.97% of the sample rests with the top ten.

In the case of this clone: Its antigen target is currently unknown. Per-base qualities were not stored, and no clone one base away is much larger.

Enrolling through a virtual design, the prospective study's participants ranged in age from roughly 18 to 95 years and lived across approximately 25 United States geographic areas. In the prospective study, cohorts were assigned on the basis of participant-reported clinical history obtained from a screening survey and a study questionnaire. Exposed participants had been in contact, within 2 weeks of entering the study, with a person who had a PCR-confirmed or clinician-diagnosed case of COVID-19. In the prospective study, whole blood, serum and a nasopharyngeal or oropharyngeal swab were collected from each participant by mobile phlebotomists. Additional blood draws and questionnaires over an approximately two-month period could optionally be provided by prospective study participants. Before DNA extraction, prospective study blood samples were shipped either frozen or at room temperature. Sequencing used PBMCs or T cells enriched from blood (not recorded which). The sequence derives from a woman in her 30s who had been exposed to COVID-19.

The sequenced DNA is TGTGCCAGCAGCCTATTTGGGGAGAGCTCCTACGAGCAGTACTTC. It codes for CASSLFGESSYEQYF. This receptor chain uses TRBV7-6 and TRBJ2-7; the D gene is perhaps TRBD2, on 5 matching bases. The germline V gene specifies SGHVS as CDR1 and FNYEAQ as CDR2. Taken from cysteine to phenylalanine, the CDR3 has 15 residues. The retained sequence is limited to the CDR3, 45 bases, with the frame set at the first base. The junction shows trimming of 5 bases on V and 0 bases on J, plus 14 bases between the germline ends. Reference TRBV7-6 and TRBJ2-7 proteins supply the regions before and after the CDR3; the full variable domain is: GAGVSQSPRYKVTKRGQDVALRCDPISGHVSLYWYRQALGQGPEFLTYFNYEAQQDKSGLPNDRFSAERPEGSISTLTIQRTEQRDSAMYRCASSLFGESSYEQYFGPGTRLTVT.